This T cell receptor beta chain originates from a study of regulatory T cells in long-lasting Graves disease. The overall study: The antithyroid drugs taken by newly diagnosed Graves' patients had been used for under 3 months. Study results and caveats: Authors noted too few samples as a limitation.

Arm-PCR of CDR3 regions with iRepertoire HTBI primers generated TCR beta libraries. TCRdb used MiXCR to reprocess the multiplex PCR reads, holding one entry per CDR3 protein. The sample carries roughly 420,000 distinct CDR3 sequences, over 15% recorded once. Time point here: newly diagnosed GD, antithyroid drugs for less than 3 months. From RNA extracted from PBMCs, the TCR library was made. As to this clonotype: Its antigen is still unknown.

The same data also went into a second study, on T cells in Graves' hyperthyroidism and ophthalmopathy. That paper states: Blood also contained most expanded thyroid clonotypes above 0.001.

The clonotype originates from a woman younger than 45 with Graves disease. Sequenced here: peripheral blood mononuclear cells (PBMCs), sampled at new diagnosis, from a patient treated with antithyroid drugs.

The CDR3 bases are TGTGCCGTTTCTCCCCGGGACGAGTCCTACGAGCAGTACTTC. Translation gives CAVSPRDESYEQYF. The chain combines TRBV10-3 with TRBJ2-7; D possibly matches TRBD1 or TRBD2 (5 bases each). This CDR3 has 14 residues. Trimming pared 11 bases from V and 1 base from J, leaving 18 bases between. Germline CDR1 ENHRY, CDR2 SYGVKD.